The 26 T cell receptor beta chains given below trace back to one sample, sequenced in a study of beta chain features in type 1 diabetes. Expressed TCRB transcripts were sequenced because the entire RNA isolate underwent reverse transcription. Measured with immunoSEQ multiplex PCR; TCRdb has only the in-frame clones, and not every one. The data contain more than 300,000 clones, roughly a tenth of them seen just once; the ten biggest clones take up 1%. Study results and caveats: People with Type 1 diabetes carried modestly yet significantly shorter TCRB CDR3s in all four CD4+ subsets.

Antigen specificity for these receptors is unknown. The sequencing sample was made of central memory CD4+ T cells from blood. Source of these receptors: a man younger than 40 with type 1 diabetes.

The V call is TRBV28, the J call TRBJ2-6, with a possible D match to TRBD2 (7 bases). Germline CDR1 is MDHEN and CDR2 is SYDVKM. V was clipped by 7 bases and J by 0 bases, with 22 bases between them. CDR3 length: 19 amino acids. CDR3 in DNA: TGTGCCAGCACCCATGGGGGGGGCTTGGTGGGCTCTGGGGCCAACGTCCTGACTTTC. It specifies CASTHGGGLVGSGANVLTF.

The chain has TRBV30 and TRBJ1-6; D may be TRBD1 (5 bases). With 1 base removed from V and 9 bases from J, the gap between germline ends came to 10 bases. Germline V gene data show CDR1 as GTSNPN and CDR2 as SVGIG (reference sequence). The CDR3 has 13 residues. The chain's CDR3 is CAWSGGGSSPLHF. The DNA for the CDR3 is TGTGCCTGGAGTGGGGGGGGAAGTTCACCCCTCCACTTT.

This clone was observed a handful of times. The V gene is TRBV5-1, the J gene TRBJ2-2; D is possibly TRBD2 (5 bases). Germline CDR1 is SGHRS and CDR2 is YFSETQ. Deletions cut 5 bases from V and 5 bases from J, with 16 bases between. The length of the CDR3 is 15 residues. Written as DNA, the CDR3 is TGCGCCAGCAGATATGCGGGCACTTCAACCGGGGAGCTGTTTTTT. It translates to CASRYAGTSTGELFF. Full variable domain (rest looked up from reference TRBV5-1 and TRBJ2-2): KAGVTQTPRYLIKTRGQQVTLSCSPISGHRSVSWYQQTPGQGLQFLFEYFSETQRNKGNFPGRFSGRQFSNSRSEMNVSTLELGDSALYLCASRYAGTSTGELFFGEGSRLTVL.

This clone was detected a few times. The chain has TRBV10-3 and TRBJ2-3; the D gene is possibly TRBD2 (7 bases). V lost 8 bases and J lost 6, with 18 bases in between. Per germline, CDR1 ENHRY and CDR2 SYGVKD. This CDR3 is built from 14 residues. CDR3 nucleotide sequence: TGTGCCATCGCGAGGGGGGGAAGGACGGATACGCAGTATTTT. Encoded protein: CAIARGGRTDTQYF.

There are a few counts of this clone. The chain uses TRBV28 and TRBJ2-7; TRBD1 matches at 8 bases. V was pared by 6 bases and J by 5 bases, with 6 bases of the junction left unmatched. CDR1 is MDHEN and CDR2 is SYDVKM in the germline V gene. The CDR3 has 13 residues. CDR3 DNA: TGTGCCAGCAGGTTGCAGGGGGCTAACGAGCAGTACTTC. Its translation: CASRLQGANEQYF.

This clone was detected only a few times. The sample holds other DNA sequences that translate to the same CDR3. The chain has TRBV5-1 and TRBJ2-5, with 8 bases aligning to TRBD2. CDR1 SGHRS and CDR2 YFSETQ come from the germline V gene. The CDR3 totals 14 residues. J gave up 2 bases and V 2 bases, and 2 bases lay outside the gene matches. The CDR3 protein is CASSFTSGQETQYF. In DNA form, the CDR3 reads TGCGCCAGCAGCTTCACTAGCGGACAAGAGACCCAGTACTTC.

This chain joins TRBV6-5 and TRBJ2-3, with D maybe TRBD2 (6 bases). Germline CDR1 is MNHEY and CDR2 is SVGAGI. The length of the CDR3 is 15 residues. The ends were cut back, 4 bases at V and 1 base at J, with 12 bases in the middle. CDR3 residues: CASSFLGGGTDTQYF. DNA for the CDR3: TGTGCCAGCAGTTTTCTGGGGGGAGGCACAGATACGCAGTATTTT.

This clone was observed many times. The identical CDR3 is also encoded by other nucleotide sequences in the sample. V is TRBV14 and J is TRBJ1-1, with 9 bases identical to TRBD1. CDR1 is SGHDN, CDR2 FVKESK, per germline. The CDR3 is made up of 14 amino acids. J gave up 4 bases and V 4 bases, and 4 bases lay outside the gene matches. The CDR3 bases are TGTGCCAGCAGCCTGGGACAGGGAAGCACTGAAGCTTTCTTT. Amino acid sequence: CASSLGQGSTEAFF.

The chain employs TRBV7-2 and TRBJ2-5, with 7 bases aligning to TRBD2. The V segment lost 5 bases and the J segment 5 bases; nucleotides outside the gene matches: 8. Germline values: CDR1 SGHTA, CDR2 FQGNSA. The CDR3 is 14 residues long. CDR3 in DNA: TGTGCCAGCAGCCCCACTCGCGGGAGCGAGACCCAGTACTTC. Amino acid sequence: CASSPTRGSETQYF.

This sequence joins TRBV7-2 and TRBJ2-1; TRBD1 aligns across 10 bases. The junction had 6 bases not matched to a gene; V was cut back by 5 bases and J by 2 bases. The CDR3 is made up of 16 amino acids. Germline assignment: CDR1 SGHTA and CDR2 FQGNSA. CDR3 sequence: CASSRQGQGPYNEQFF. CDR3 nucleotide sequence: TGTGCCAGCAGCCGACAGGGACAGGGGCCCTACAATGAGCAGTTCTTC.

V is TRBV6-5 and J is TRBJ2-7; possible D gene TRBD1, 5 bases. V lost 1 base, J lost 6 bases, and 16 bases lay in between. Germline CDR1 and CDR2: MNHEY and SVGAGI. The CDR3 totals 15 residues. The CDR3 reads CASSYLGQQGSEQYF. Here the CDR3 DNA reads TGTGCCAGCAGTTACTTGGGGCAGCAGGGTAGCGAGCAGTACTTC.

Ten or more counts support this clone. The chain is built from TRBV28 and TRBJ1-5; perhaps TRBD1 as D (5 bases). The germline CDR1 and CDR2 sequences are MDHEN and SYDVKM. Trimming pared 5 bases from V and 1 base from J, leaving 15 bases between. The CDR3 covers 16 residues. DNA for the CDR3: TGTGCCAGCAGTGTCGGACGGGGGATGAGCAATCAGCCCCAGCATTTT. It specifies CASSVGRGMSNQPQHF.

The chain combines TRBV5-1 with TRBJ1-2; a weak D match, TRBD1 (5 bases). The V gene's germline CDR1 is SGHRS and CDR2 YFSETQ. V was clipped by 3 bases and J by 7 bases, with 16 bases between them. The CDR3 has 14 amino acids. For the CDR3, the DNA is TGCGCCAGCAGCTATGGGGGAGTAAATTCTGGCTACACCTTC. Protein sequence: CASSYGGVNSGYTF. Using reference TRBV5-1 and TRBJ1-2 for the parts outside the CDR3, the full variable domain is KAGVTQTPRYLIKTRGQQVTLSCSPISGHRSVSWYQQTPGQGLQFLFEYFSETQRNKGNFPGRFSGRQFSNSRSEMNVSTLELGDSALYLCASSYGGVNSGYTFGSGTRLTVV.

This clone was detected many times. The chain uses TRBV6-6 and TRBJ2-1, with D possibly being TRBD2 (6 bases). Trimming stripped 8 bases from V and 5 bases from J, with 16 bases between. This CDR3 comprises 14 residues. Per germline, CDR1 MNHNY and CDR2 SVGAGI (reference sequence). CDR3 nucleotide sequence: TGTGCCAGCGCGGCGTCTAGCGTCCACAATGAGCAGTTCTTC. Translated, it gives CASAASSVHNEQFF.

This clone was seen more than once but under ten times. This chain links TRBV19 with TRBJ1-5, with 12 bases that match TRBD1. This CDR3 region has 17 residues. Trimming removed 7 bases from V and 5 bases from J; junction bases left unmatched: 12. Germline loops: CDR1 LNHDA, CDR2 SQIVND (reference sequence). Written as DNA, the CDR3 is TGTGCCAGTAACCCCCCGGGACAGGGGGCGTGGTATCAGCCCCAGCATTTT. Translation: CASNPPGQGAWYQPQHF. Variable domain in full (rest from reference TRBV19 and TRBJ1-5): DGGITQSPKYLFRKEGQNVTLSCEQNLNHDAMYWYRQDPGQGLRLIYYSQIVNDFQKGDIAEGYSVSREKKESFPLTVTSAQKNPTAFYLCASNPPGQGAWYQPQHFGDGTRLSIL.

This clone came up a few times. The rearrangement uses TRBV29-1 and TRBJ2-1, with D possibly TRBD1 on 5 matching bases. CDR1 is SQVTM, CDR2 ANQGSEA, per germline. The CDR3 consists of 14 residues. V was cut by 7 bases and J by 6 bases, with 19 bases left in between. CDR3 residues: CSAQRQSIGNEQFF. The CDR3 DNA is TGCAGCGCACAGAGACAGAGTATTGGCAATGAGCAGTTCTTC.

This chain joins TRBV21-1 and TRBJ2-7; the D call in the table, TRBD2, was not verified against the DNA. TRBV21-1 is marked as a pseudogene. The CDR3 runs to 15 residues. CDR3 nucleotides: TGTGCCAGCCGTCCTGGCTGGGGACTAGCGGGGTGGCAGTACTTC. This sequence encodes CASRPGWGLAGWQYF.

The rearrangement joins TRBV5-6 to TRBJ1-2; TRBD1 is a possible D gene (5 bases). Trimming pared 4 bases from V and 5 bases from J, leaving 15 bases between. The germline gives CDR1 SGHDT, CDR2 YYEEEE. This CDR3 is 14 amino acids long. The CDR3 here is CASSIADRFYGYTF. The CDR3 coding sequence is TGTGCCAGCAGCATCGCAGACAGATTTTATGGCTACACCTTC.

This clone was counted between two and nine times. The rearrangement joins TRBV9 to TRBJ2-3; D is perhaps TRBD1 (6 bases). V lost 2 bases and J 7 bases, leaving 20 bases between the germline ends. Germline CDR1 is SGDLS and CDR2 is YYNGEE. The CDR3 covers 16 residues. The CDR3 nucleotides are TGTGCCAGCAGCGTGGGGATAAACAGGGAATGGAATACGCAGTATTTT. Its translation: CASSVGINREWNTQYF.

This clone was picked up a small number of times. The J gene is TRBJ1-2, the V gene TRBV15; D gene ambiguous. Germline CDR1 is LNHNV and CDR2 is YYDKDF (reference sequence). The CDR3 extends over 12 amino acids. Trimming removed 0 bases from V and 8 bases from J, with 7 bases in between. Written as DNA, the CDR3 is TGTGCCACCAGCAGAGATCAGCGGGGCTACACCTTC. It codes for CATSRDQRGYTF.

At least ten counts were recorded for this clone. The rearrangement uses TRBV5-4 and TRBJ2-5, with D possibly matching TRBD1 (6 bases). This CDR3 spans 14 amino acids. Trimming took 3 bases from V and 2 from J, leaving 11 bases between them. Germline V gene lookup returns CDR1 SGHNT and CDR2 YYREEE (reference sequence). In DNA, the CDR3 is TGTGCCAGCAGCTCCCAGGACAGACAAGAGACCCAGTACTTC. Protein sequence: CASSSQDRQETQYF.

The J gene is TRBJ2-2, the V gene TRBV4-3; D might be TRBD1 (6 bases). CDR3 length: 16 amino acids. Trimming removed 3 bases at V and 7 bases at J, with 18 bases between. Germline loops: CDR1 LGHNA, CDR2 YSLEER. The CDR3 DNA reads TGCGCCAGCAGCCACCTGACAGGTCGTAGTTTCGGGGAGCTGTTTTTT. Amino acid sequence: CASSHLTGRSFGELFF.

This clone has more than one count but fewer than ten. Other DNA sequences of this sample code for an identical CDR3. The J gene is TRBJ2-1, the V gene TRBV18; D is perhaps TRBD1 or TRBD2 (5 bases each). The germline V and J ends were trimmed by 3 bases and 1 base, with 13 bases remaining between them. Germline V gives CDR1 KGHSH, CDR2 LQKENI. The CDR3 is 16 residues long. The CDR3, as DNA: TGTGCCAGCTCACCTGGGACGGATTCTTCCTACAATGAGCAGTTCTTC. It encodes CASSPGTDSSYNEQFF.

This clone was seen a few times. This chain joins TRBV2 and TRBJ2-5, with no clear D. Germline CDR1 SNHLY, CDR2 FYNNEI. The germline V and J ends were trimmed by 3 bases and 4 bases, with 3 bases remaining between them. There are 11 residues in the CDR3. In DNA form, the CDR3 reads TGTGCCAGCAGTGATTTAGAGACCCAGTACTTC. Amino acid sequence: CASSDLETQYF.

This clone was counted many times. The chain is built from TRBV6-6 and TRBJ1-6; D not resolved. The germline CDR1 and CDR2 sequences are MNHNY and SVGAGI (reference sequence). The CDR3 covers 15 residues. Trimming pared 5 bases from V and 7 bases from J, leaving 15 bases between. The CDR3 reads CASSQRGGGNSPLHF. As DNA, the CDR3 is TGTGCCAGCAGTCAACGTGGAGGAGGGAATTCACCCCTCCACTTT.

This clone was detected a few times. This chain joins TRBV7-2 and TRBJ1-5, with no clear D. Per the germline V gene, CDR1 is SGHTA and CDR2 is FQGNSA. The CDR3 loop spans 13 amino acids. Trimming removed 0 bases at V and 7 bases at J, with 7 bases between. CDR3 protein: CASSLAPKQPQHF. Written as DNA, the CDR3 is TGTGCCAGCAGCTTAGCGCCTAAACAGCCCCAGCATTTT.